This passage covers 2 T cell receptor beta chains from one sample sequenced in a study of blood T cells in healthy people across ages. Using a J-beta primer mix together with a sample-barcoded 5' primer, a second PCR was run for roughly 6 to 11 cycles. MiXCR, applied by TCRdb to the 5' RACE reads, yields one record per CDR3 protein. The sample lists some 900,000 distinct CDR3 sequences, around 49% seen once, with roughly 12% in the top ten. What was sequenced was blood. The receptors derive from a man aged 25 to 40 in good health.

The chain employs TRBV5-1 and TRBJ2-3, with 8 positions matching TRBD1. This CDR3 has 17 residues. Germline trimming cut 3 bases from V and 0 bases from J; bases unmatched to any gene: 9. The germline V gene has CDR1 SGHRS and CDR2 YFSETQ. CDR3 in amino acids: CASSSRDRKTSTDTQYF. As DNA, the CDR3 is TGCGCCAGCAGCTCCCGGGACAGGAAAACTAGCACAGATACGCAGTATTTT.

This clonotype turned up a few times. This rearrangement joins TRBV4-2 to TRBJ2-7; no definite D call. Per the germline V gene, CDR1 is LGHNA and CDR2 is YNFKEQ. V dropped 0 bases and J dropped 4 bases, with 10 bases sitting between them. This CDR3 region has 14 residues. DNA for the CDR3: TGTGCCAGCAGCCAAGATGCCCGAGAATACGAGCAGTACTTC. It specifies CASSQDAREYEQYF.